A single sample is the source of the 25 T cell receptor beta chains below, sequenced in a study of T cell responses to AZD1222 COVID-19 vaccine. Some clones are missing from TCRdb's copy, which holds only in-frame ones; the method was immunoSEQ multiplex PCR. The sample has about 180,000 clones, more than 80% seen once; the top ten hold roughly 4%. The input for sequencing was peripheral blood, taken 28 days after the second dose of the MenACWY control vaccine. Receptor source: an adult who received the MenACWY meningococcal vaccine as a control.

The chain is built from TRBV19 and TRBJ1-2; no clear D. CDR3 length: 14 residues. Trimming pared 6 bases from V and 1 base from J, leaving 12 bases between. Germline V gene sequence: CDR1 LNHDA, CDR2 SQIVND (reference sequence). CDR3 in DNA: TGTGCCAGTAGGACGAGGCGCCTTAACTATGGCTACACCTTC. Translation: CASRTRRLNYGYTF.

The gene calls are TRBV10-3 and TRBJ2-7; TRBD2 aligns across 8 bases. After removal of 6 bases from V and 2 bases from J, the junction contained 9 bases not matched to a gene. The length of the CDR3 is 15 residues. Germline loops: CDR1 ENHRY, CDR2 SYGVKD. The DNA for the CDR3 is TGTGCCATCAGGAGAGCGGGAGTCAGACCCTACGAGCAGTACTTC. Encoded protein: CAIRRAGVRPYEQYF.

V usage is TRBV29-1 and J usage is TRBJ1-2, with a possible D match to TRBD1 (6 bases). The CDR3 sequence is 14 residues long. Germline-derived CDR1 and CDR2 are SQVTM and ANQGSEA. Trimming shortened V by 4 bases and J by 3 bases, and 15 bases separated the two germline ends. The CDR3 here is CSVGGGRVDYGYTF. CDR3 in DNA: TGCAGCGTTGGGGGGGGCAGGGTCGACTATGGCTACACCTTC.

The genes are TRBV20-1 and TRBJ2-5, with 11 bases lining up with TRBD2. The V gene end was trimmed by 3 bases and the J gene end by 2 bases; junction bases not matched to a gene: 5. The CDR3 extends over 15 amino acids. Germline CDR1 reads DFQATT; CDR2 reads SNEGSKA (reference sequence). This CDR3 is CSASGGLAEQETQYF. DNA of the CDR3: TGCAGTGCTAGTGGGGGACTAGCGGAGCAAGAGACCCAGTACTTC.

J is TRBJ1-1 and V is TRBV18; D call uncertain. This CDR3 contains 15 residues. Trimming removed 3 bases at V and 1 base at J, with 12 bases between. The germline V gene has CDR1 KGHSH and CDR2 LQKENI. This CDR3 reads CASSPLVNRNTEAFF. The CDR3 DNA sequence: TGTGCCAGCTCACCTCTCGTAAATCGGAACACTGAAGCTTTCTTT.

The V gene is TRBV18, the J gene TRBJ1-2; TRBD1 matches 10 bases. V was pared by 2 bases and J by 1 base, with 13 bases of the junction left unmatched. The V gene's germline CDR1 is KGHSH and CDR2 LQKENI. The CDR3 has 19 residues. This chain's CDR3 is CASSPLRGTGETINYGYTF. The CDR3 bases are TGTGCCAGCTCACCATTACGTGGGACAGGGGAAACCATTAACTATGGCTACACCTTC.

The chain is built from TRBV5-6 and TRBJ1-2; 7 nucleotides match TRBD1. V shed 4 bases and J 1 base; nucleotides not matched to a gene: 4. Germline-derived CDR1 and CDR2 are SGHDT and YYEEEE. The CDR3 is 14 amino acids. The CDR3 sequence: CASSPQGVNYGYTF. Here the CDR3 DNA reads TGTGCCAGCAGCCCTCAGGGGGTTAACTATGGCTACACCTTC.

This sequence joins TRBV10-3 and TRBJ1-3; D perhaps matches TRBD1 (5 bases). CDR3 length: 16 amino acids. Germline lookup yields CDR1 ENHRY and CDR2 SYGVKD. Trimming took 3 bases from V and 0 from J, leaving 12 bases between them. The CDR3 region is CAISDVDRDSGNTIYF. The CDR3 DNA follows: TGTGCCATCAGTGACGTCGACAGAGACTCTGGAAACACCATATATTTT.

This clone was seen just once. The chain employs TRBV11-1 and TRBJ2-7, with D perhaps matching TRBD1 or TRBD2 (5 bases each). CDR1 is SGHAT, CDR2 FQDESV, per germline (reference sequence). V was pared by 4 bases and J by 7 bases, with 17 bases between. The CDR3 sequence is 14 residues long. CDR3: CASSSPYTWGEQYF. As DNA, the CDR3 is TGTGCCAGCAGCTCTCCCTACACATGGGGGGAGCAGTACTTC.

The V gene is TRBV10-3, the J gene TRBJ2-3; 12 bases align to TRBD1. The CDR3 extends over 14 amino acids. The germline CDR1 and CDR2 sequences are ENHRY and SYGVKD. The V and J ends lost 7 bases and 6 bases, in that order; junction bases with no gene match: 5. In DNA form, the CDR3 reads TGTGCCATCACTTCGGGACAGGGGGCTGATACGCAGTATTTT. Residues: CAITSGQGADTQYF.

This clone came up a few times. The chain has TRBV19 and TRBJ1-1; no firm D call. Trimming removed 3 bases at V and 6 bases at J, with 14 bases between. Germline V gene data show CDR1 as LNHDA and CDR2 as SQIVND (reference sequence). The CDR3 totals 14 residues. The CDR3 sequence is CASSIVAARAEAFF. CDR3 nucleotides: TGTGCCAGTAGTATTGTCGCCGCGAGGGCTGAAGCTTTCTTT.

This chain joins TRBV4-3 and TRBJ1-1; D uncertain. Trimming cost V 1 base and J 7 bases, with 25 bases left between them. This CDR3 has 18 amino acids. Germline loops: CDR1 LGHNA, CDR2 YSLEER. CDR3 in amino acids: CASSQVPTAAANTGEAFF. As DNA, the CDR3 is TGCGCCAGCAGCCAAGTTCCCACGGCAGCGGCTAACACTGGTGAAGCTTTCTTT.

This chain connects TRBV28 to TRBJ1-1, with unresolved D. The CDR3 length is 13 residues. CDR1 and CDR2 (germline): MDHEN, SYDVKM. With 6 bases removed from V and 4 bases from J, the gap between germline ends came to 12 bases. The CDR3 spells CASSPPLVTEAFF. As DNA, the CDR3 is TGTGCCAGCAGCCCCCCCCTGGTCACTGAAGCTTTCTTT.

This clone is a singleton in its sample. The chain is built from TRBV24-1 and TRBJ2-2, with a weak D call TRBD1 (5 bases). CDR1 and CDR2 (germline): KGHDR, SFDVKD. CDR3 length: 15 residues. Trimming removed 4 bases at V and 0 bases at J, with 8 bases between. In DNA form, the CDR3 reads TGTGCCACCAGTGAACCCAGGGCGAACACCGGGGAGCTGTTTTTT. Translation gives CATSEPRANTGELFF.

The CDR3 sequence: CAWNDRGFQPQHF. The CDR3 bases are TGTGCCTGGAACGACAGGGGGTTTCAGCCCCAGCATTTT. The chain uses TRBV30 and TRBJ1-5; 9 bases match TRBD1. This CDR3 has 13 amino acids. Germline CDR1 is GTSNPN and CDR2 is SVGIG (reference sequence). J was trimmed by 6 bases and V by 4 bases; bases with no gene match: 4.

J is TRBJ2-1 and V is TRBV12-5, with D perhaps matching TRBD1 (5 bases). Germline values: CDR1 LGHNT, CDR2 FRNRAP. The CDR3 runs 15 residues. With 3 bases removed from V and 2 bases from J, the gap between germline ends came to 11 bases. The CDR3 is CASGLGHPPYNEQFF. The CDR3 DNA sequence: TGTGCTAGTGGTTTAGGACACCCCCCCTACAATGAGCAGTTCTTC.

This chain connects TRBV28 to TRBJ2-7; 7 bases agree with TRBD1. Germline V gene lookup returns CDR1 MDHEN and CDR2 SYDVKM. The CDR3 consists of 13 residues. With 6 bases clipped from V and 0 bases from J, the junction kept 2 bases outside the gene matches. The CDR3 nucleotides are TGTGCCAGCAGGACAGGGACCTCCTACGAGCAGTACTTC. Encoded protein: CASRTGTSYEQYF. The entire variable domain, with the rest obtained from reference TRBV28 and TRBJ2-7, is as follows: DVKVTQSSRYLVKRTGEKVFLECVQDMDHENMFWYRQDPGLGLRLIYFSYDVKMKEKGDIPEGYSVSREKKERFSLILESASTNQTSMYLCASRTGTSYEQYFGPGTRLTVT.

This chain links TRBV12-3 or TRBV12-4 with TRBJ2-2; D unclear. CDR3 length: 13 amino acids. V dropped 2 bases and J dropped 1 base, with 2 bases sitting between them. The CDR3 spells CASSLLNTGELFF. In DNA, the CDR3 is TGTGCCAGCAGTTTACTGAACACCGGGGAGCTGTTTTTT.

The CDR3 nucleotides read TGTGCCATATATCAGAGTGGGCTGGAGACCCAGTACTTC. This codes for CAIYQSGLETQYF. The V call is TRBV28, the J call TRBJ2-5, with D hard to call. The V gene lost 10 bases and the J gene lost 5 bases, with 17 bases spanning the gap. Germline V lookup: CDR1 MDHEN, CDR2 SYDVKM. This CDR3 has 13 amino acids.

The chain couples TRBV7-2 to TRBJ2-7, with D unclear. Trimming stripped 1 base from V and 0 bases from J, with 10 bases between. From germline, CDR1 is SGHTA and CDR2 FQGNSA. The CDR3 runs 15 residues. CDR3 protein: CASSLGLGGSYEQYF. The DNA for the CDR3 is TGTGCCAGCAGCTTAGGCCTAGGTGGCTCCTACGAGCAGTACTTC.

This clone rates as medium-sized. This chain uses TRBV27 with TRBJ1-1; 7 bases align to TRBD1. The CDR3 spans 13 residues. Germline values: CDR1 MNHEY, CDR2 SMNVEV (reference sequence). V trimming: 6 bases; J trimming: 3 bases; junction bases outside the gene matches: 4. CDR3 sequence reads: CASSGTVYTEAFF. The CDR3 DNA sequence: TGTGCCAGCAGCGGGACAGTATACACTGAAGCTTTCTTT.

The chain is built from TRBV6-5 and TRBJ1-2, with D possibly matching TRBD1 (6 bases). The CDR3 covers 16 residues. Trimming stripped 2 bases from V and 4 bases from J, with 17 bases between. Germline CDR1 reads MNHEY; CDR2 reads SVGAGI. CDR3 coding DNA: TGTGCCAGCAGTTACAATCGACAGGCGTACCCCTATGGCTACACCTTC. Protein product: CASSYNRQAYPYGYTF.

The J gene is TRBJ1-3, the V gene TRBV19, with D uncertain. CDR3 length equals 14 residues. Per germline, CDR1 LNHDA and CDR2 SQIVND (reference sequence). V gave up 6 bases and J gave up 0 bases, with 9 bases separating them. The CDR3 loop reads CASRPASSGNTIYF. The DNA of the CDR3 is TGTGCCAGTAGACCGGCGAGCTCTGGAAACACCATATATTTT.

The J gene is TRBJ1-2, the V gene TRBV27, with 10 positions matching TRBD1. This CDR3 comprises 18 residues. The V gene's germline CDR1 is MNHEY and CDR2 SMNVEV (reference sequence). V lost 5 bases to trimming and J lost 1 base; unmatched junction nucleotides: 13. CDR3 in amino acids: CASSLTGTGDPFNYGYTF. CDR3 DNA: TGTGCCAGCAGTCTTACCGGGACAGGGGACCCTTTTAACTATGGCTACACCTTC.

This clone has more than one count but fewer than ten. The V gene is TRBV2, the J gene TRBJ1-1; maybe TRBD1 (5 bases). Per germline, CDR1 SNHLY and CDR2 FYNNEI. V lost 7 bases to trimming and J lost 4 bases, with 13 bases between them. The CDR3 loop spans 13 amino acids. In DNA, the CDR3 is TGTGCCAGCACTGACAGTCGCTCCACTGAAGCTTTCTTT. It encodes CASTDSRSTEAFF.